This T cell receptor (beta chain) was sequenced during a study of regulatory T cells in long-lasting Graves disease. V lost 1 base and J lost 1; bases outside the gene matches: 0. Germline values: CDR1 LGHNT, CDR2 FRNRAP. There are 16 residues in the CDR3. Indicated time point: persistent/refractory GD, antithyroid drugs over 5 years with positive TRAb. RNA extracted from PBMCs served as the sequencing template. Patients were enrolled at an endocrinology department in Xi'an, China. Assembly of TCR beta libraries relied on iRepertoire HTBI primers together with Arm-PCR of CDR3 regions. From the multiplex PCR reads, TCRdb called clonotypes with MiXCR, one entry per CDR3 protein. The sample lists some 370,000 distinct CDR3 sequences, roughly 25% seen once, with 25% to 35% in the top ten. As concerns this clonotype: Its antigen is not known.

Study results and limitations: The sample size was small, and this may have reduced accuracy. Persistent patients shared more public clonotypes (approximately 2,700) than newly diagnosed patients (approximately 1,000).

The sequence derives from a middle-aged woman with Graves disease. Sequenced material: peripheral blood mononuclear cells (PBMCs), taken when the disease was refractory, from a patient treated with antithyroid drugs. The V gene is TRBV12-5, the J gene TRBJ2-1; TRBD2 agrees at 11 bases. The CDR3 is CASGLGLAGSYNEQFF. CDR3 DNA sequence: TGTGCTAGTGGTTTGGGACTAGCGGGATCCTACAATGAGCAGTTCTTC.